Described below is a single T cell receptor beta chain sequence and its context. What this receptor recognizes is not known. No base quality values were provided; no much bigger clone lies one nucleotide off. The immunoSEQ Assay, a bias-controlled multiplex PCR, was used to amplify TCRbeta CDR3 regions from genomic DNA. In the source study's methods: Within the assay, amplification of reference gene primers was used to estimate how many nucleated cells each sample contained. To quantify the absolute abundance of each unique TCRbeta CDR3 rearrangement, sequence reads were collapsed and filtered. For each sample, productive Simpson clonality was calculated by taking the square root of Simpson's diversity index across productive rearrangements. This is the immuneACCESS table as TCRdb keeps it, with only in-frame sequences that have V and J called. A part of the clones is gone; compared with another copy, unresolved V genes explain less than half, and the rest is unexplained. V and J calls and clone size are copied from that table; D and trimming were computed from the DNA. The sample table shows roughly 200,000 clones, and approximately 80% are seen once. Less than 7% of the sample is held by the ten biggest clonotypes.

The entry originates in a study of blood T cell repertoires in COVID-19 (TCRdb year 2020). For the study in its entirety: The collaborator samples originated in the United States, Italy and Spain and spanned the acute and convalescent phases of COVID-19. The prospective study material was composed of cDNA or gDNA derived from T cells, B-cell-depleted T cells, or PBMCs. Subjects who had been exposed to COVID-19, were actively infected with it, or had recovered from it provided the deeply sampled blood TCRbeta repertoires that made up the dataset. The repertoires were released in a freely available public database meant as a resource for research on the immune response to SARS-CoV-2. Samples came from the ongoing ImmuneRACE study (first 160 participants) plus 1,254 subjects from 6 global collaborators. The sample metadata nearly always contained a de-identified subject ID, COVID-19 status, age in years and sex. HLA class I and class II types, where available, came from metadata supplied by the sample provider rather than from assay-based typing. The research as a whole found: How much clinical and demographic metadata was included differed by source and by participant, and the metadata was provided uncurated.

The CDR3 covers 14 residues, taking in both the cysteine and the phenylalanine. Just CDR3 DNA is preserved here, 42 bases in frame from base 1. CDR1 MGHDK and CDR2 SYGVNS were looked up in the germline V gene. The V end gives up 5 bases and the J end 2 bases, leaving 3 bases in the junction not matched to a gene. The collaborating institutions used their own protocols to collect whole blood in K2EDTA tubes. For TCRbeta analysis, collaborators shipped samples in one of three forms: frozen whole blood, isolated PBMCs, or DNA extracted from either of those sample types. This receptor was identified in a man in his sixties with acute or convalescent COVID-19. Sequencing input: peripheral blood. This chain is built from TRBV25-1 and TRBJ1-5, with TRBD1 identical over 7 junction bases. The nucleotides are TGTGCCAGCAGTTCAGGGGGAGGCAATCAGCCCCAGCATTTT. This codes for CASSSGGGNQPQHF.